Below, one TCR beta chain is given with its context. TCRdb fed the 5' RACE reads into MiXCR, producing one record per CDR3 protein. Of about 900,000 distinct CDR3 sequences listed, roughly an eighth are singletons. This CDR3 is built from 16 residues. After removal of 6 bases from V and 4 bases from J, the junction contained 6 bases not matched to a gene. The germline gives CDR1 SGHAT, CDR2 FQNNGV. These data come from a study of identical twins. This same sample was also taken into another study, of yellow fever vaccine responses in identical twins.

This clonotype was sampled from a woman in her late teens or twenties in good health. The chain joins TRBV11-2 to TRBJ2-1; 13 bases align to TRBD2. Sequencing was performed on PBMCs. CDR3 in amino acids: CASRMPGLAGYNEQFF. CDR3 in DNA: TGTGCCAGCAGAATGCCGGGACTAGCGGGATACAATGAGCAGTTCTTC.